This passage covers 29 T cell receptor beta chains from one sample sequenced in a study of blood T cell repertoires in COVID-19. Repertoires were generated with immunoSEQ multiplex PCR, while TCRdb's copy carries only in-frame clones and drops some. The data hold 84,000 or so clones, with roughly 87% observed a single time. The specimen was peripheral blood. The receptors shown here come from a man between 60 and 75 years old with acute or convalescent COVID-19.

V gene TRBV14 combines with J gene TRBJ1-2, with D unclear. V was pared by 5 bases and J by 4 bases, with 17 bases between. Per germline, CDR1 SGHDN and CDR2 FVKESK. The CDR3 contains 15 residues. The CDR3 DNA reads TGTGCCAGCAGCTCTGGAGGCAGCAATTTCTATGGCTACACCTTC. As protein: CASSSGGSNFYGYTF.

The chain recombines TRBV7-2 with TRBJ1-1; D possibly corresponds to TRBD1 (6 bases). Germline values: CDR1 SGHTA, CDR2 FQGNSA. V dropped 4 bases and J dropped 2 bases, with 17 bases sitting between them. CDR3 length equals 16 residues. DNA of the CDR3: TGTGCCAGCAGCTCCCGCAGGGGAGGGTATAACACTGAAGCTTTCTTT. Amino acids: CASSSRRGGYNTEAFF.

This clone was seen only once. The genes are TRBV21-1 and TRBJ1-3; the table's D call TRBD1 went unverified against the DNA. TRBV21-1 is labeled a pseudogene. This CDR3 is 17 amino acids long. This CDR3 reads CASSKGPRQGAGNTIYF. The CDR3 region has the DNA TGTGCCAGCAGCAAAGGGCCCCGACAGGGTGCTGGAAACACCATATATTTT.

This clone has only a few counts. CDR3 amino acids: CASSIGSGNQPQHF. CDR3 DNA: TGTGCCAGTAGTATAGGGTCGGGGAATCAGCCCCAGCATTTT. The J gene is TRBJ1-5, the V gene TRBV19; no firm D call. V lost 1 base to trimming and J lost 4 bases, with 8 bases between them. This CDR3 has 14 residues. Looked up from germline, CDR1 is LNHDA and CDR2 is SQIVND (reference sequence).

This clone was observed once. The CDR3 DNA is TGTGCCAGCAGCCAACTACGGTGGGGACAGGGGCCACCGGCTAATGAAAAACTGTTTTTT. It is translated as CASSQLRWGQGPPANEKLFF. This rearrangement joins TRBV3-1 (or the pseudogene TRBV3-2) to TRBJ1-4; 10 nucleotides align to TRBD1. CDR3 size: 20 residues. V dropped 2 bases and J dropped 3; count of bases not matched to a gene: 15. Germline V gene lookup returns CDR1 LGHDT and CDR2 YNNKEL (reference sequence).

This clone was detected only once. Here the CDR3 reads CARRDRPYGYTF. For the CDR3, the DNA is TGTGCCAGAAGAGACAGGCCCTATGGCTACACCTTC. This sequence joins TRBV21-1 and TRBJ1-2; the table's D call, TRBD1, has no DNA check behind it. TRBV21-1 is assigned pseudogene status. This CDR3 region has 12 residues.

The gene calls are TRBV11-2 and TRBJ2-1, with 8 bases that match TRBD2. V dropped 5 bases and J dropped 2; count of bases not matched to a gene: 14. CDR1 and CDR2 from the germline V gene are SGHAT and FQNNGV. The CDR3 has 18 residues. Written as DNA, the CDR3 is TGTGCCAGCAGCCTAACATTTACGACTAGCGACGCCTACAATGAGCAGTTCTTC. Translation gives CASSLTFTTSDAYNEQFF.

This chain links TRBV12-5 with TRBJ1-1; the match to TRBD1 covers 8 bases. There are 14 residues in the CDR3. Trimming cost V 6 bases and J 1 base; bases outside gene matches: 4. The germline V gene encodes CDR1 LGHNT and CDR2 FRNRAP. CDR3 loop: CASGPGTGNTEAFF. CDR3 DNA sequence: TGTGCTAGTGGCCCAGGGACAGGGAACACTGAAGCTTTCTTT.

The chain recombines TRBV6-5 with TRBJ2-3; TRBD1 aligns across 7 bases. The V and J ends lost 6 bases and 0 bases, in that order; junction bases with no gene match: 6. This CDR3 has 15 residues. Per germline, CDR1 MNHEY and CDR2 SVGAGI. For the CDR3, the DNA is TGTGCCAGCAGCCACAGGGGAACTAGCACAGATACGCAGTATTTT. This codes for CASSHRGTSTDTQYF.

The chain has TRBV10-1 and TRBJ2-2; no definite D call. V shed 3 bases and J shed 5 bases, with 7 bases lying between them. From germline, CDR1 is WNHNN and CDR2 SYGVQD (reference sequence). The CDR3 extends over 13 amino acids. CDR3 loop: CASSEDWTGELFF. Here the CDR3 DNA reads TGCGCCAGCAGTGAAGACTGGACCGGGGAGCTGTTTTTT.

This chain uses TRBV29-1 with TRBJ1-3; D call uncertain. Deletions cut 6 bases from V and 1 base from J, with 13 bases between. This CDR3 is 14 amino acids long. The V gene's germline CDR1 is SQVTM and CDR2 ANQGSEA. The CDR3 region is CSVRSGISGNTIYF. In DNA form, the CDR3 reads TGCAGCGTGAGGAGCGGGATATCTGGAAACACCATATATTTT.

CDR3 residues: CASSIGRGDYEQYF. In DNA form, the CDR3 reads TGTGCCAGTAGTATTGGCAGGGGGGATTACGAGCAGTACTTC. The V and J genes are TRBV19 and TRBJ2-7, with D perhaps TRBD1 (7 bases). Trimming removed 3 bases at V and 4 bases at J, with 13 bases between. The CDR3 runs to 14 residues. Germline CDR1 and CDR2: LNHDA and SQIVND (reference sequence).

This rearrangement joins TRBV19 to TRBJ2-2; the D gene is possibly TRBD2 (6 bases). Trimming left V 4 bases short and J 1 base short, with 10 bases between. This CDR3 comprises 15 residues. Germline loops: CDR1 LNHDA, CDR2 SQIVND (reference sequence). CDR3 sequence reads: CASSTPGLNTGELFF. The DNA for the CDR3 is TGTGCCAGTAGTACACCGGGACTGAACACCGGGGAGCTGTTTTTT.

CDR3 in DNA: TGTGCCAGCAGTTATAGCTTCCGAAGTTCCTACGAGCAGTACTTC. Its translation: CASSYSFRSSYEQYF. The chain recombines TRBV6-5 with TRBJ2-7, with D uncertain. CDR3 length: 15 residues. Germline V CDR1 and CDR2: MNHEY, SVGAGI. V shed 3 bases and J shed 1 base, with 13 bases lying between them.

This chain joins TRBV11-2 and TRBJ1-4; 8 bases align to TRBD1. V trimming: 2 bases; J trimming: 8 bases; junction bases outside the gene matches: 7. The CDR3 covers 15 residues. From germline, CDR1 is SGHAT and CDR2 FQNNGV. The CDR3 nucleotides read TGTGCCAGCAGCTTATCGCCAGGGGGCTACGAAAAACTGTTTTTT. Translated, it gives CASSLSPGGYEKLFF.

The J gene is TRBJ2-4, the V gene TRBV7-2; 11 bases line up with TRBD2. Losses at the gene ends were 3 bases for V and 5 bases for J; bases not matched to a gene: 0. Germline loops: CDR1 SGHTA, CDR2 FQGNSA. CDR3 size: 14 residues. CDR3 in amino acids: CASSFSGGENIQYF. The CDR3 DNA reads TGTGCCAGCAGCTTTAGCGGGGGGGAAAACATTCAGTACTTC.

This chain uses TRBV6-5 with TRBJ1-5; D may be TRBD1 (5 bases). CDR3 size: 15 residues. V lost 6 bases and J 0 bases, leaving 12 bases between the germline ends. CDR1 and CDR2 (germline): MNHEY, SVGAGI. CDR3 sequence (DNA): TGTGCCAGCAGGCCCAGGGTGGGTAGCAATCAGCCCCAGCATTTT. As protein: CASRPRVGSNQPQHF.

This chain uses TRBV5-1 with TRBJ2-7, with TRBD1 matching 10 bases. V lost 4 bases, J lost 5 bases, and 18 bases stayed unmatched. The CDR3 has 18 residues. Germline CDR1 SGHRS, CDR2 YFSETQ. CDR3 DNA sequence: TGCGCCAGCAGCCTGAAGGTAGTCGCGGGACAGGGGTCGAACGAGCAGTACTTC. Its protein product is CASSLKVVAGQGSNEQYF.

The chain uses TRBV14 and TRBJ2-7; possible D gene TRBD1, 5 bases. The CDR3 runs 18 residues. V lost 2 bases, J lost 0 bases, and 20 bases lay in between. Germline V gene sequence: CDR1 SGHDN, CDR2 FVKESK. Written as DNA, the CDR3 is TGTGCCAGCAGCCAAAAAGAGCAGGGTCTTCGTCCCTCCTACGAGCAGTACTTC. It specifies CASSQKEQGLRPSYEQYF.

The chain couples TRBV3-1 (or the pseudogene TRBV3-2) to TRBJ2-1; 7 bases line up with TRBD1. CDR3 length: 16 residues. Germline trimming cut 0 bases from V and 8 bases from J; bases unmatched to any gene: 10. Germline CDR1 LGHDT, CDR2 YNNKEL (reference sequence). CDR3 DNA sequence: TGTGCCAGCAGCCAAGACCAAAGACACCAGGGGGATGAGCAGTTCTTC. This encodes CASSQDQRHQGDEQFF.

The chain uses TRBV4-1 and TRBJ2-1, with D uncertain. The CDR3 covers 15 residues. Trimming pared 0 bases from V and 5 bases from J, leaving 11 bases between. Germline CDR1 MGHRA, CDR2 YSYEKL. CDR3 residues: CASSQDHRVHNEQFF. For the CDR3, the DNA is TGCGCCAGCAGCCAAGATCATCGGGTCCACAATGAGCAGTTCTTC.

The chain joins TRBV3-1 (or the pseudogene TRBV3-2) to TRBJ1-6; TRBD1 might be the D (6 bases). There are 15 residues in the CDR3. Between the trimmed V and J ends, which lost 1 base and 7 bases, there was a span of 11 bases. The germline CDR1 and CDR2 sequences are LGHDT and YNNKEL (reference sequence). CDR3 in DNA: TGTGCCAGCAGCCAAGCTGGCAGGGGAAATTCACCCCTCCACTTT. Protein product: CASSQAGRGNSPLHF.

The chain uses TRBV3-1 (or the pseudogene TRBV3-2) and TRBJ2-7, with unresolved D. Trimming removed 5 bases at V and 1 base at J, with 3 bases between. Germline V gene data show CDR1 as LGHDT and CDR2 as YNNKEL (reference sequence). CDR3 length: 11 amino acids. In DNA, the CDR3 is TGTGCCAGCAGCTTATCCTACGAGCAGTACTTC. Translated, it gives CASSLSYEQYF.

The CDR3: CASRLTGFENYGYTF. The CDR3 nucleotides are TGTGCCAGTAGGCTAACAGGGTTCGAGAACTATGGCTACACCTTC. The gene calls are TRBV19 and TRBJ1-2; D is perhaps TRBD1 (6 bases). Germline assignment: CDR1 LNHDA and CDR2 SQIVND (reference sequence). The CDR3 is made up of 15 amino acids. Trimming removed 6 bases from V and 2 bases from J, with 16 bases in between.

The V call is TRBV6-5, the J call TRBJ1-5; D is undetermined. Germline values: CDR1 MNHEY, CDR2 SVGAGI. Between the trimmed V and J ends, which lost 0 bases and 9 bases, there was a span of 9 bases. The CDR3 runs 13 residues. CDR3 coding DNA: TGTGCCAGCAGTTACTCGATCCGGGGGCCCCAGCATTTT. Protein product: CASSYSIRGPQHF.

The gene calls are TRBV7-9 and TRBJ2-5, with D possibly TRBD2 on 5 matching bases. V shed 5 bases and J shed 5 bases, with 6 bases lying between them. The germline V gene has CDR1 SEHNR and CDR2 FQNEAQ (reference sequence). The CDR3 has 11 amino acids. CDR3 loop: CASSPGETQYF. The CDR3 coding sequence is TGTGCCAGCAGCCCGGGGGAGACCCAGTACTTC.

The V gene is TRBV29-1, the J gene TRBJ2-3; D might be TRBD2 (7 bases). The length of the CDR3 is 14 residues. The V and J ends lost 3 bases and 6 bases respectively, with 16 bases between them. Germline V lookup: CDR1 SQVTM, CDR2 ANQGSEA. CDR3 loop: CSVEMGGGLDTQYF. The CDR3, as DNA: TGCAGCGTTGAGATGGGGGGGGGCCTGGATACGCAGTATTTT.

V is TRBV7-9 and J is TRBJ2-7; D possibly corresponds to TRBD1 (6 bases). This CDR3 contains 14 residues. Trimming removed 3 bases at V and 3 bases at J, with 12 bases between. The V gene's germline CDR1 is SEHNR and CDR2 FQNEAQ (reference sequence). CDR3 sequence (DNA): TGTGCCAGCAGCTTGCCAGGGGATATCTACGAGCAGTACTTC. Its protein is CASSLPGDIYEQYF.

The chain is built from TRBV2 and TRBJ2-1, with 12 bases fitting TRBD2. Trimming took 5 bases from V and 0 from J; bases not matched to a gene: 8. There are 18 residues in the CDR3. Germline V CDR1 and CDR2: SNHLY, FYNNEI. This CDR3 is CASSLTSGGPSSYNEQFF. In DNA form, the CDR3 reads TGTGCCAGCAGTCTGACTAGCGGGGGCCCTAGCTCCTACAATGAGCAGTTCTTC.